A single T cell receptor (beta chain) is shown here with its context. As yet, its antigen is unknown. The source of the sample is a study of beta chain features in type 1 diabetes. Findings and limits, study-wide: No resolution was reached here on whether HLA type influences TCRB rearrangement.

Via the markers CD45RO/CCR7/CD25/CD127/CD95/CD27, stem cell-like memory, regulatory, central memory and naive CD4+ cells were sorted. Each population that was sorted was more than 95% pure. The CDR3 is 15 amino acids. The V gene end was trimmed by 7 bases and the J gene end by 7 bases; junction bases not matched to a gene: 15. Germline V CDR1 and CDR2: SGHRS, YFSETQ. As every portion of the isolated RNA was reverse transcribed, the sequencing read expressed TCRB transcripts. Produced via immunoSEQ multiplex PCR; TCRdb's table is partial and in-frame only. Altogether about 140,000 clones are present, roughly 9.3% being singletons, with the ten largest covering about 0.6%.

The chain recombines TRBV5-1 with TRBJ1-2; 8 bases line up with TRBD1. The receptor's source is a woman in her 40s in good health. Material for sequencing was central memory CD4+ T cells from blood. The CDR3: CASEQGPGGISGYTF. CDR3 bases: TGCGCCAGCGAACAAGGGCCAGGGGGCATTTCTGGCTACACCTTC.